The 26 T cell receptor beta chains given below trace back to one sample, sequenced in a study of cytomegalovirus exposure and HLA in healthy donors. The PCR ran on 60 Vbeta and 13 Jbeta primers. Produced via immunoSEQ multiplex PCR; TCRdb's table is partial and in-frame only. Of about 100,000 clones in the sample, around 80% were seen once. The sequenced sample consisted of PBMCs. The receptors originated from a young man in good health and CMV-seronegative.

The chain recombines TRBV7-2 with TRBJ1-5; 8 bases map to TRBD1. V trimming: 1 base; J trimming: 6 bases; junction bases outside the gene matches: 2. Germline assignment: CDR1 SGHTA and CDR2 FQGNSA. The length of the CDR3 is 14 residues. The DNA for the CDR3 is TGTGCCAGCAGCTTAGGGGGGACAGGTCAGCCCCAGCATTTT. It translates to CASSLGGTGQPQHF.

V gene TRBV15 combines with J gene TRBJ1-5; 8 nucleotides align to TRBD1. Germline V lookup: CDR1 LNHNV, CDR2 YYDKDF (reference sequence). The CDR3 has 18 amino acids. The junction had 10 bases not matched to a gene; V was cut back by 1 base and J by 2 bases. CDR3 nucleotides: TGTGCCACCAGCAGAGGGGGGACAGGAGGTTTGGGCAATCAGCCCCAGCATTTT. Translation: CATSRGGTGGLGNQPQHF.

A word on this clone: Germline is not matched at one junction end, which may reflect a read error. At the DNA level, this CDR3 is encoded by other sequences in the same sample as well. The gene calls are TRBV29-1 and TRBJ1-5, with TRBD1 as a possible D gene (6 bases). The CDR3 runs to 14 residues. Germline-derived CDR1 and CDR2 are SQVTM and ANQGSEA. CDR3 nucleotides: TGCAGTGTTGCTACAGGGCTGAACAATCAGCCCCAGCATTTT. Encoded protein: CSVATGLNNQPQHF.

This clone was detected only once. The J gene is TRBJ2-7, the V gene TRBV2; 8 nucleotides match TRBD1. The CDR3 consists of 14 residues. The V gene end was trimmed by 2 bases and the J gene end by 4 bases; junction bases not matched to a gene: 4. Germline V lookup: CDR1 SNHLY, CDR2 FYNNEI. CDR3 region: CASSESQGAYEQYF. The CDR3 nucleotides are TGTGCCAGCAGTGAAAGCCAGGGGGCGTACGAGCAGTACTTC.

This clone was found a few times. The chain recombines TRBV7-8 with TRBJ2-2; D unresolved. Germline CDR1 and CDR2: SGHVS and FQNEAQ. With 6 bases removed from V and 7 bases from J, the gap between germline ends came to 12 bases. This CDR3 is 13 amino acids long. The CDR3: CASRIMSLGELFF. The CDR3, as DNA: TGTGCCAGCAGAATAATGTCTCTCGGGGAGCTGTTTTTT.

This clone was picked up a small number of times. J is TRBJ2-1 and V is TRBV5-6; maybe TRBD2 (7 bases). The V end was cut by 1 base, the J end by 9 bases, with 11 bases between. Germline CDR1 SGHDT, CDR2 YYEEEE. The CDR3 consists of 13 residues. The CDR3 loop is CASSLNREGEQFF. In nucleotides, the CDR3 is TGTGCCAGCAGCTTGAACAGGGAGGGTGAGCAGTTCTTC.

This clone was detected only a few times. V gene TRBV5-6 combines with J gene TRBJ1-2; no firm D call. CDR1 is SGHDT and CDR2 is YYEEEE in the germline V gene. This CDR3 is built from 13 residues. V lost 7 bases and J 7 bases, leaving 17 bases between the germline ends. The CDR3 DNA reads as TGTGCCAGCGTCAAGTCGAGACGAGGTGGCTACACCTTC. Its protein product is CASVKSRRGGYTF.

V is TRBV6-5 and J is TRBJ1-4; a possible D gene is TRBD1 (6 bases). This CDR3 contains 13 residues. Trimming took 5 bases from V and 3 from J, leaving 7 bases between them. Germline loops: CDR1 MNHEY, CDR2 SVGAGI. Written as DNA, the CDR3 is TGTGCCAGCAGTAGACAGGCTAATGAAAAACTGTTTTTT. It specifies CASSRQANEKLFF.

This sequence joins TRBV6-5 and TRBJ2-7; D uncertain. CDR1 is MNHEY, CDR2 SVGAGI, per germline. This CDR3 is 13 amino acids long. Trimming took off 2 bases at V and 1 base at J, with 6 bases between the two ends. This CDR3 is CASSYPSSYEQYF. CDR3 DNA: TGTGCCAGCAGTTACCCCAGTTCCTACGAGCAGTACTTC.

The chain uses TRBV19 and TRBJ2-7, with D perhaps TRBD2 (6 bases). Per the germline V gene, CDR1 is LNHDA and CDR2 is SQIVND (reference sequence). The CDR3 is made up of 13 amino acids. Trimming removed 4 bases at V and 6 bases at J, with 13 bases between. The CDR3 is CASSRAGRIEQYF. CDR3 DNA: TGTGCCAGTAGTAGAGCAGGGAGGATCGAGCAGTACTTC.

The rearrangement links TRBV5-4 to TRBJ2-7; maybe TRBD2 (6 bases). This CDR3 has 15 amino acids. Trimming stripped 7 bases from V and 5 bases from J, with 22 bases between. CDR1 is SGHNT, CDR2 YYREEE, per germline (reference sequence). Written as DNA, the CDR3 is TGTGCCAGCCGTCCCGCCTCAGGGACTTTCCACGAGCAGTACTTC. Its protein is CASRPASGTFHEQYF.

The gene calls are TRBV4-3 and TRBJ2-7; D is possibly TRBD1 (6 bases). The CDR3 runs 14 residues. V dropped 0 bases and J dropped 5 bases, with 11 bases sitting between them. Germline V gives CDR1 LGHNA, CDR2 YSLEER. CDR3 residues: CASSQEARGDEQYF. CDR3 bases: TGCGCCAGCAGCCAAGAAGCCAGGGGCGACGAGCAGTACTTC.

This chain joins TRBV5-1 and TRBJ1-1, with D perhaps TRBD1 (5 bases). Per germline, CDR1 SGHRS and CDR2 YFSETQ. The CDR3 extends over 14 amino acids. V shed 5 bases and J shed 2 bases, with 13 bases lying between them. CDR3 DNA: TGCGCCAGCAGACCCGGGACTTCCAACACTGAAGCTTTCTTT. Protein: CASRPGTSNTEAFF. The full variable domain, completed using reference TRBV5-1 and TRBJ1-1, is KAGVTQTPRYLIKTRGQQVTLSCSPISGHRSVSWYQQTPGQGLQFLFEYFSETQRNKGNFPGRFSGRQFSNSRSEMNVSTLELGDSALYLCASRPGTSNTEAFFGQGTRLTVV.

The gene calls are TRBV18 and TRBJ1-1; 7 bases line up with TRBD1. Germline values: CDR1 KGHSH, CDR2 LQKENI. Trimming took 3 bases from V and 0 from J; bases not matched to a gene: 10. This CDR3 region has 17 residues. Here the CDR3 reads CASSPPRTGSMNTEAFF. The CDR3 nucleotides are TGTGCCAGCTCACCCCCCCGGACAGGTTCTATGAACACTGAAGCTTTCTTT.

V is TRBV2 and J is TRBJ2-7; a weak D match, TRBD1 (6 bases). Germline-derived CDR1 and CDR2 are SNHLY and FYNNEI. CDR3 length: 12 residues. The ends were cut back, 6 bases at V and 3 bases at J, with 9 bases in the middle. The DNA for the CDR3 is TGTGCCAGCAGGATGGGACACTACGAGCAGTACTTC. Its protein is CASRMGHYEQYF.

This chain uses TRBV9 with TRBJ2-5; 7 bases fit TRBD2. V shed 4 bases, J shed 1 base, and the junction held 7 bases outside the gene matches. From germline, CDR1 is SGDLS and CDR2 YYNGEE. The CDR3 loop spans 15 amino acids. The CDR3: CASSPGGGTQETQYF. CDR3 DNA: TGTGCCAGCAGCCCTGGGGGGGGGACCCAAGAGACCCAGTACTTC.

The gene calls are TRBV9 and TRBJ1-2, with TRBD1 matching over 9 bases. V lost 3 bases and J lost 8; bases outside the gene matches: 5. Germline V gene lookup returns CDR1 SGDLS and CDR2 YYNGEE. This CDR3 has 13 residues. In nucleotides, the CDR3 is TGTGCCAGCAGCGACAGGGGGCTACGGGGCTACACCTTC. Translating gives CASSDRGLRGYTF.

CDR3 in DNA: TGTGCCTGGGGGGGCAGGGGGCGCTTCCACGAGCAGTACTTC. Its translation: CAWGGRGRFHEQYF. The J gene is TRBJ2-7, the V gene TRBV30; 8 bases are shared with TRBD1. This CDR3 has 14 residues. Losses at the gene ends were 5 bases for V and 5 bases for J; bases not matched to a gene: 11. Germline V CDR1 and CDR2: GTSNPN, SVGIG (reference sequence).

The chain has TRBV14 and TRBJ1-2; D perhaps matches TRBD1 (6 bases). Trimming took off 3 bases at V and 6 bases at J, with 17 bases between the two ends. Germline CDR1 and CDR2: SGHDN and FVKESK. This CDR3 is built from 15 residues. The CDR3 sequence is CASSQGIRGIDGYTF. CDR3 bases: TGTGCCAGCAGCCAGGGTATCAGGGGAATAGATGGCTACACCTTC.

The rearrangement uses TRBV7-2 and TRBJ2-1, with 10 nucleotides matching TRBD2. V shed 2 bases and J 10 bases; nucleotides not matched to a gene: 8. The CDR3 sequence is 15 residues long. Germline V gene data show CDR1 as SGHTA and CDR2 as FQGNSA. CDR3 loop: CASSLRAGGGWEQFF. In DNA form, the CDR3 reads TGTGCCAGCAGCTTAAGAGCGGGAGGGGGATGGGAGCAGTTCTTC.

The chain links TRBV4-2 to TRBJ2-5, with D perhaps matching TRBD2 (6 bases). The ends were cut back, 6 bases at V and 5 bases at J, with 22 bases in the middle. This CDR3 has 16 residues. CDR1 LGHNA and CDR2 YNFKEQ come from the germline V gene. CDR3 sequence: CASSRSPGDRSETQYF. In DNA, the CDR3 is TGTGCCAGCAGTCGCAGTCCGGGGGATAGATCGGAGACCCAGTACTTC.

The chain links TRBV4-2 to TRBJ1-2, with TRBD1 matching over 7 bases. Germline-derived CDR1 and CDR2 are LGHNA and YNFKEQ. Trimming removed 1 base from V and 9 bases from J; junction bases left unmatched: 8. CDR3 length: 14 amino acids. The CDR3 loop reads CASSQANRGQSYTF. CDR3 nucleotide sequence: TGTGCCAGCAGCCAAGCTAACAGGGGTCAAAGCTACACCTTC.

J is TRBJ1-5 and V is TRBV28, with a weak D call TRBD1 (5 bases). This CDR3 spans 13 amino acids. Germline CDR1 and CDR2: MDHEN and SYDVKM. Trimming took off 3 bases at V and 7 bases at J, with 10 bases between the two ends. The CDR3 sequence: CASSLGRAQPQHF. In nucleotides, the CDR3 is TGTGCCAGCAGTTTGGGCAGGGCCCAGCCCCAGCATTTT.

The chain links TRBV6-6 to TRBJ2-7; 8 bases are a match to TRBD1. The CDR3 is made up of 14 amino acids. The germline V gene has CDR1 MNHNY and CDR2 SVGAGI (reference sequence). Trimming at V came to 6 bases and at J to 3 bases, leaving 7 bases not matched to a gene. The CDR3: CASRHGQGLYEQYF. The CDR3 DNA reads TGTGCCAGCAGACACGGACAGGGCCTCTACGAGCAGTACTTC.

The chain links TRBV6-4 to TRBJ2-2, with 7 nucleotides matching TRBD1. In germline, CDR1 is MRHNA, CDR2 SNTAGT. The CDR3 runs 14 residues. Losses at the gene ends were 8 bases for V and 4 bases for J; bases not matched to a gene: 7. The CDR3 DNA reads TGTGCCAGCCGGGCAGGGGGTTTCACCGGGGAGCTGTTTTTT. Its protein product is CASRAGGFTGELFF.

The J gene is TRBJ2-3, the V gene TRBV11-2; 14 bases map to TRBD2. Germline trimming cut 4 bases from V and 1 base from J; bases unmatched to any gene: 10. CDR1 SGHAT and CDR2 FQNNGV come from the germline V gene. The CDR3 covers 19 residues. As DNA, the CDR3 is TGTGCCAGCAGCTCCCTCATCAGACTAGCGGGAGGGCGCACAGATACGCAGTATTTT. Protein sequence: CASSSLIRLAGGRTDTQYF. The full variable domain, with the rest looked up from reference TRBV11-2 and TRBJ2-3, is EAGVAQSPRYKIIEKRQSVAFWCNPISGHATLYWYQQILGQGPKLLIQFQNNGVVDDSQLPKDRFSAERLKGVDSTLKIQPAKLEDSAVYLCASSSLIRLAGGRTDTQYFGPGTRLTVL.